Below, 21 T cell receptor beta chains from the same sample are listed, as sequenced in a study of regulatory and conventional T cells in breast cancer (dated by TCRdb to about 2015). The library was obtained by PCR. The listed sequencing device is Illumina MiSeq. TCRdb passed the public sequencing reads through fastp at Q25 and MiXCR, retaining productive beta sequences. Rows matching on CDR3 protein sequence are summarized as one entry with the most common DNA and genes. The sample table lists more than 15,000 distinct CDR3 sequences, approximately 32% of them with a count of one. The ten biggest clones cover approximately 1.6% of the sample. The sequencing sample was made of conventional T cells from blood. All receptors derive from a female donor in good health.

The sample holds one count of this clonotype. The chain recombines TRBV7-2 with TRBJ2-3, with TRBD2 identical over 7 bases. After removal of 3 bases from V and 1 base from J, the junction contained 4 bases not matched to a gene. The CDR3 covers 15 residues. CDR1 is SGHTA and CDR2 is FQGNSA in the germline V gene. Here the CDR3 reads CASSFVAGGTDTQYF. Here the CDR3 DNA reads TGTGCCAGCAGCTTCGTCGCGGGAGGCACAGATACGCAGTATTTT.

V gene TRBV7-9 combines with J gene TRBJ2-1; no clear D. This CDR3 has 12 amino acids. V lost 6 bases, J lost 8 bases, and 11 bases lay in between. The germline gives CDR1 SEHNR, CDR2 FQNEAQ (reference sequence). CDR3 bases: TGTGCCAGCAGTCCTTCCCCCCATGAGCAGTTCTTC. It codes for CASSPSPHEQFF.

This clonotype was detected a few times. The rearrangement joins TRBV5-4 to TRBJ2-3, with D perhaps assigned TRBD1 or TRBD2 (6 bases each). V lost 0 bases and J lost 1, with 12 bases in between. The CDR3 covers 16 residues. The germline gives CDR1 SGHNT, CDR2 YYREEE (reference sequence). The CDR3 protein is CASSLARGGGTDTQYF. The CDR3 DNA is TGTGCCAGCAGCTTGGCCAGGGGCGGGGGCACAGATACGCAGTATTTT. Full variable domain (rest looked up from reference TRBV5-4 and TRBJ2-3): ETGVTQSPTHLIKTRGQQVTLRCSSQSGHNTVSWYQQALGQGPQFIFQYYREEENGRGNFPPRFSGLQFPNYSSELNVNALELDDSALYLCASSLARGGGTDTQYFGPGTRLTVL.

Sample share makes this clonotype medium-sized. The chain's CDR3 is CASSLTGYSNQPQHF. As DNA, the CDR3 is TGCGCCAGCAGCCTAACCGGGTATAGCAATCAGCCCCAGCATTTT. The chain links TRBV5-1 to TRBJ1-5; D gene uncertain. This CDR3 has 15 residues. Germline values: CDR1 SGHRS, CDR2 YFSETQ. The V end was cut by 4 bases, the J end by 0 bases, with 11 bases between.

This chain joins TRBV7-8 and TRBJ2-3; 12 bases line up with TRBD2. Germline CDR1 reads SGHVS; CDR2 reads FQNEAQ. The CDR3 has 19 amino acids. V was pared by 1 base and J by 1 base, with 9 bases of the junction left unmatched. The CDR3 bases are TGTGCCAGCAGCTTAGGAAGGACTAGCGGGAATCAACGCACAGATACGCAGTATTTT. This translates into CASSLGRTSGNQRTDTQYF. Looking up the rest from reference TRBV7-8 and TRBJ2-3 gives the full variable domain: GAGVSQSPRYKVAKRGQDVALRCDPISGHVSLFWYQQALGQGPEFLTYFQNEAQLDKSGLPSDRFFAERPEGSVSTLKIQRTQQEDSAVYLCASSLGRTSGNQRTDTQYFGPGTRLTVL.

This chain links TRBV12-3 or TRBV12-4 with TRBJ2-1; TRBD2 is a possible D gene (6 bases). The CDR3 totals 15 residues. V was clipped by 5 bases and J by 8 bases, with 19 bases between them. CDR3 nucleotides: TGTGCCAGCAGTAATGTCGGGGGTTTCGGTTATGAGCAGTTCTTC. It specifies CASSNVGGFGYEQFF.

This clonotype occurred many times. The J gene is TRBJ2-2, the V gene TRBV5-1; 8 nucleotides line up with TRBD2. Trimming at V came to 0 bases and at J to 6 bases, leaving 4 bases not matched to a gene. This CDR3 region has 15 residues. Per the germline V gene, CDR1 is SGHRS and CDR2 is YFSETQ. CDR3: CASSLEAGAPGELFF. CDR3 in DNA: TGCGCCAGCAGCTTGGAAGCGGGGGCACCCGGGGAGCTGTTTTTT.

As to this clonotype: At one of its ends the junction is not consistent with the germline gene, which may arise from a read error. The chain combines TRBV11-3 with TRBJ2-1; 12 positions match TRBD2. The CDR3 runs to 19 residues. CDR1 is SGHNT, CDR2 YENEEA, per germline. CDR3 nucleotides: TGTGCCGGCAGCTCCACAGGGTGGGGGGCTAGCGGGAGGGCCAGTGAGCAGTTCTTC. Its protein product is CAGSSTGWGASGRASEQFF.

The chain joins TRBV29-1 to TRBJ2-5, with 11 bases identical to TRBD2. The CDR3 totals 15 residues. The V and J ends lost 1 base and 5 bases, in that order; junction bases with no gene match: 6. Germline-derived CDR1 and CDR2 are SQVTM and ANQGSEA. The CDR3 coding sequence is TGCAGCGTTGAAGTAGCGGGGGGGGCTGAGGAGACCCAGTACTTC. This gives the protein CSVEVAGGAEETQYF.

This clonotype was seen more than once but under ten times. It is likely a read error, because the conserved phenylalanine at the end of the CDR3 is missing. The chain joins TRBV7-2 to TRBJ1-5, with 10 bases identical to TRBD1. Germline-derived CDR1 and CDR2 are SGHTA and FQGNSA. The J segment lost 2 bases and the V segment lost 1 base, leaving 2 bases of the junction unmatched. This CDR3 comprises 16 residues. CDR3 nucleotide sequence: TGTGCCAGCAGCTTAGAAGGGACAGGGGGCAATCAGCCCCAGCATCTT. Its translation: CASSLEGTGGNQPQHL.

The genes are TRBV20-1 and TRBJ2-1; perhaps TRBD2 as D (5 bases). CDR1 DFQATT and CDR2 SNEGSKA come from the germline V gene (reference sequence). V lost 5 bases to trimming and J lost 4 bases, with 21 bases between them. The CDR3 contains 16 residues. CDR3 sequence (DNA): TGCAGTGCTGCCCCAACTAGAGCCCCGTCTTACAATGAGCAGTTCTTC. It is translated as CSAAPTRAPSYNEQFF.

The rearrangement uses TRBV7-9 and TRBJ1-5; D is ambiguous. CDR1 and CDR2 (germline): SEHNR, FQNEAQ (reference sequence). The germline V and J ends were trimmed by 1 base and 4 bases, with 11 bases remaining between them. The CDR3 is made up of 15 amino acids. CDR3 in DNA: TGTGCCAGCAGCTTAGACGGACCGGGAAATCAGCCCCAGCATTTT. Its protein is CASSLDGPGNQPQHF.

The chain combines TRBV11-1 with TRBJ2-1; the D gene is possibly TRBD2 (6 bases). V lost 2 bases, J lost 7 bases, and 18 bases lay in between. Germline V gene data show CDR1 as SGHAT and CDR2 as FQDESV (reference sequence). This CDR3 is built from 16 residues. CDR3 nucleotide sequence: TGTGCCAGCAGCTTACCCCCGGGAGCTAACGAAAATGAGCAGTTCTTC. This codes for CASSLPPGANENEQFF.

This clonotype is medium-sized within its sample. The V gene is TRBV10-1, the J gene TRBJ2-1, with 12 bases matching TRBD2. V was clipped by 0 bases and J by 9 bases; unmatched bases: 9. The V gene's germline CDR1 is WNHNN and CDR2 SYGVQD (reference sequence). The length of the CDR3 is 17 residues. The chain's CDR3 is CASSESGRLAGEVEQFF. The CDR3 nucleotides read TGCGCCAGCAGTGAGTCGGGTCGACTAGCGGGAGAGGTTGAGCAGTTCTTC.

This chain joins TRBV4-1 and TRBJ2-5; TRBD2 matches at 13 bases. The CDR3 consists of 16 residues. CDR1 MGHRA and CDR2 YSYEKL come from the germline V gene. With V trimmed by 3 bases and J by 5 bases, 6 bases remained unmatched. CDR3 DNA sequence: TGCGCCAGCAGCCACCCACTAGCGGGAGGGGGTGAGACCCAGTACTTC. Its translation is CASSHPLAGGGETQYF.

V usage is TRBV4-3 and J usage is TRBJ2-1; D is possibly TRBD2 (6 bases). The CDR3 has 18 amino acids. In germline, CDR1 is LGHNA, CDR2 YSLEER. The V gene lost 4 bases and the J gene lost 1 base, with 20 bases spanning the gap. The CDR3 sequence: CASSRGAAGTASYNEQFF. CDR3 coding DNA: TGCGCCAGCAGCCGAGGGGCCGCCGGGACTGCTTCCTACAATGAGCAGTTCTTC.

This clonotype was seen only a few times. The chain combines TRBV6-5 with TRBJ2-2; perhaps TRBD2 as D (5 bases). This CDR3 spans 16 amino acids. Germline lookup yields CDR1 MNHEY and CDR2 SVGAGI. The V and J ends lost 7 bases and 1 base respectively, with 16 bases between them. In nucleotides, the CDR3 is TGTGCCAGCACTCCTGGACTCCTGAGGAACACCGGGGAGCTGTTTTTT. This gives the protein CASTPGLLRNTGELFF.

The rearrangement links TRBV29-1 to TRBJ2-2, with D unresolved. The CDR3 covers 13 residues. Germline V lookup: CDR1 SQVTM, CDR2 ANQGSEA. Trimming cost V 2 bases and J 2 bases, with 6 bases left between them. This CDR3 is CSVERYNTGELFF. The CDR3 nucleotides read TGCAGCGTTGAAAGATATAACACCGGGGAGCTGTTTTTT.

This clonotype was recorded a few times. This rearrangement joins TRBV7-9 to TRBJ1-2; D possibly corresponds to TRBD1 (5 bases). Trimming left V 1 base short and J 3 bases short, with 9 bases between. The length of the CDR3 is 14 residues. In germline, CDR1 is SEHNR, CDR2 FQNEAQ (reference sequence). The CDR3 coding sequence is TGTGCCAGCAGCTTAGGGGGCCCCGACTATGGCTACACCTTC. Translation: CASSLGGPDYGYTF. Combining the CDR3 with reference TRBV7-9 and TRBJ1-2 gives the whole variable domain DTGVSQNPRHKITKRGQNVTFRCDPISEHNRLYWYRQTLGQGPEFLTYFQNEAQLEKSRLLSDRFSAERPKGSFSTLEIQRTEQGDSAMYLCASSLGGPDYGYTFGSGTRLTVV.

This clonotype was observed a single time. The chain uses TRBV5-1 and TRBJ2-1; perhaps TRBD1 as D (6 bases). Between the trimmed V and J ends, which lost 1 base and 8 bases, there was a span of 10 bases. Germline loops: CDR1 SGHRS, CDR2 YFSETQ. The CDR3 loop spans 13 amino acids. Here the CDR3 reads CASSLQGYHEQFF. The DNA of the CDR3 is TGCGCCAGCAGCTTGCAGGGGTACCATGAGCAGTTCTTC. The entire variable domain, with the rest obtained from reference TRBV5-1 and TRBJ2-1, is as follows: KAGVTQTPRYLIKTRGQQVTLSCSPISGHRSVSWYQQTPGQGLQFLFEYFSETQRNKGNFPGRFSGRQFSNSRSEMNVSTLELGDSALYLCASSLQGYHEQFFGPGTRLTVL.

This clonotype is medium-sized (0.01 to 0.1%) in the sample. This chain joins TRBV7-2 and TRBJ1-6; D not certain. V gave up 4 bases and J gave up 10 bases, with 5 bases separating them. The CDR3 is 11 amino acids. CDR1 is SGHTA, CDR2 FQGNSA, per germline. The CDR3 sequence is CASSSSSPLHF. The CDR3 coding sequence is TGTGCCAGCAGCTCCTCCTCACCCCTCCACTTT.